The TCR beta chain under discussion was sequenced for a study of radiation and T cells in renal cell carcinoma (dated by TCRdb to the early 2020s). Regarding the research as a whole: Samples were obtained from a clinical trial, in which 15 Gy stereotactic body radiation therapy was delivered to primary renal cell carcinomas and nephrectomy was performed 4 weeks later. Across all 55 or so samples, several million unique CDR3 nucleotide sequences, encoding roughly 2,600,000 unique CDR3 amino acid sequences, were identified. In total, fewer than 55 samples underwent TCR beta sequencing: 25 or so tumors plus 27 peripheral blood samples.

Following the manufacturer's recommendations, the immunoSEQ kit was used to generate TCR beta libraries from genomic DNA. Library preparation used a first multiplex PCR with proprietary primers, then a second PCR adding unique barcodes, with bead cleanups after each round. Each sample batch included a kit-provided positive control reaction and a negative control reaction. The final libraries were assessed on an Agilent 4200 TapeStation D1000 ScreenTape, pooled by volume, and quantified by qPCR. Sequencing ran on an Illumina NextSeq500 with a MidOutput 150-cycle cartridge, using 156 Read1 and 15 Index1 cycles with kit custom primers. The pooled library was loaded at 1.0 pM with a roughly 22% PhiX control spike-in. From the authors' description of their analysis: The vendor-processed data were analyzed in R, and a clonotype was defined as all T cells that share the same CDR3 nucleotide sequence. For clone abundance analyses, frequencies were normalized to the 10,000 most abundant clones in each sample. Before analysis, public T cell clones were removed, and these numbered fewer than five per sample on average. Tumor-enriched clonotypes and baseline blood-enriched clonotypes were defined as those with an abundance difference of at least 32-fold between compartments. A beta-binomial differential abundance model was applied to find clonotypes that expanded or contracted between blood time points. The Baroni-Urbani and Buser coefficient was used to measure tumor-blood repertoire similarity, and groups were compared with two-tailed Wilcoxon tests in R. The table comes from immuneACCESS by way of TCRdb, which keeps in-frame sequences with V and J called. Part of the clones is missing from these tables; in studies checked, under half for an unresolved V gene and the rest for unknown reasons. That table furnishes V, J and clone size, whereas the DNA furnished D and trimming. This sample is represented by 55,000 to 65,000 clones; 78% of them were singletons. The ten most abundant clones make up more than 7% of the sample.

Broad study findings and their caveats: An increase in top tumor clonotypes in blood was observed from baseline to 2 weeks post-radiation, followed by contraction by 4 weeks, which was taken to suggest transient expansion of tumor-resident clones. Effects of radiation dose or scheduling on the TCR repertoire could not be addressed with the single-armed trial design. Because pretreatment tumor biopsies were not available, the baseline intratumoral presence of clonotypes could not be determined. Tracking of blood repertoire dynamics stopped at less than five weeks after treatment, with no follow-up past that point.

What this sample's time point label stands for: baseline pretreatment blood. The treatment or condition label, as the study defines it: 15 Gy SBRT to primary tumor, nephrectomy 4 weeks later. To follow tumor-enriched clonotypes, peripheral blood was collected serially from radiation-treated patients at baseline and again at 2 weeks and 4 weeks after SBRT. Renal cell carcinoma with clear cell pathology was present in all patients. Genomic DNA for TCR sequencing was prepared using the QIAamp DNA Blood Mini Kit (Qiagen). The analyses included just those samples that passed every quality control check. This clone came up a few times. Its cognate antigen has yet to be identified. No clone much larger than this one lies a single base away; base qualities are absent. From V the trimming removes 4 bases and from J it removes 6 bases, while the gene matches leave 6 bases of the junction unaccounted for. CDR3 length: 16 amino acids, cysteine to phenylalanine. This entry keeps only the CDR3 DNA: 48 bases, framed from base 1. Sequences SGHRS (CDR1) and YFSETQ (CDR2) are obtained from the germline V gene.

The source is a man in his 60s with renal cell carcinoma. The rearrangement combines TRBV5-1 with TRBJ2-1; 14 central nucleotides agree with TRBD2. The sequencing here drew on blood, taken from a patient whose treatment included radiotherapy and nephrectomy. The CDR3 protein is CASSQTGTSGSNEQFF. The DNA sequence reads TGCGCCAGCAGCCAAACCGGGACTAGCGGGAGCAATGAGCAGTTCTTC.